This entry lists 27 T cell receptor beta chains sequenced from one sample in a study of shared clonotypes between healthy human individuals (dated by TCRdb to about 2020). Libraries were made using the immunoSEQ multiplex PCR assay. TCRdb limited this immuneACCESS table to in-frame rearrangements with V and J called. A share of clones is missing; checked studies link under half to unresolved V genes, and the rest is unexplained. Here the sample has about 980,000 clones; approximately 80% occur a single time. The ten largest clonotypes hold about 1.5% of the sample. Sequenced material: memory CD4+ T cells sorted from blood. The cell subset or site tag for this specimen amounts to: CD45RA-negative fraction. These TCRs come from a man aged 18 to 30 in good health.

The chain carries TRBV7-3 and TRBJ2-1; unclear D gene. V was shortened by 2 bases and J by 10 bases, with 6 bases between the two germline ends. CDR1 is SGHTA, CDR2 FQGTGA, per germline. The CDR3 is made up of 11 amino acids. The CDR3 here is CASSLAGEQFF. DNA for the CDR3: TGTGCCAGCAGCTTAGCAGGAGAGCAGTTCTTC.

The sample holds many counts of this clone. The CDR3 nucleotides are TGTGCCAGCAGCTTAGGGACAGCCTCTGGAAACACCATATATTTT. It encodes CASSLGTASGNTIYF. V and J are TRBV7-6 and TRBJ1-3; TRBD1 might be the D (6 bases). This CDR3 region has 15 residues. Deletions cut 1 base from V and 0 bases from J, with 7 bases between. Germline V gene sequence: CDR1 SGHVS, CDR2 FNYEAQ.

This clone came up once. This CDR3 is also generated by other DNA sequences in the sample. The chain uses TRBV19 and TRBJ2-7; D might be TRBD1 or TRBD2, each matching 5 bases. The CDR3 consists of 13 residues. Germline values: CDR1 LNHDA, CDR2 SQIVND (reference sequence). V shed 4 bases and J shed 1 base, with 8 bases lying between them. This CDR3 is CASSTGTSYEQYF. In nucleotides, the CDR3 is TGTGCCAGTAGTACCGGGACGTCCTACGAGCAGTACTTC.

The rearrangement links TRBV5-1 to TRBJ1-1; 8 positions agree with TRBD1. V was pared by 2 bases and J by 5 bases, with 11 bases of the junction left unmatched. Germline assignment: CDR1 SGHRS and CDR2 YFSETQ. This CDR3 has 16 residues. The CDR3 coding sequence is TGCGCCAGCAGCTTACTACAGGGGGAAGGGGAAACTGAAGCTTTCTTT. This codes for CASSLLQGEGETEAFF.

The V call is TRBV7-2, the J call TRBJ1-3; D is unclear. This CDR3 has 14 amino acids. V was pared by 3 bases and J by 2 bases, with 8 bases between. Germline V gene lookup returns CDR1 SGHTA and CDR2 FQGNSA. CDR3: CASSFTSPGNTIYF. The CDR3 nucleotides read TGTGCCAGCAGCTTTACAAGTCCTGGAAACACCATATATTTT.

The sample holds one count of this clone. This chain joins TRBV14 and TRBJ1-6; tentative D call: TRBD1 (6 bases). V shed 1 base and J shed 6 bases, with 13 bases lying between them. CDR1 SGHDN and CDR2 FVKESK come from the germline V gene. This CDR3 is 16 amino acids long. The CDR3 loop reads CASSQAKQGSNSPLHF. The CDR3 region has the DNA TGTGCCAGCAGCCAAGCGAAACAGGGTAGTAATTCACCCCTCCACTTT.

This chain joins TRBV5-1 and TRBJ1-2, with D possibly TRBD1 on 6 matching bases. V shed 0 bases and J shed 4 bases, with 13 bases lying between them. The CDR3 spans 15 residues. CDR1 is SGHRS and CDR2 is YFSETQ in the germline V gene. The CDR3 loop reads CASSLEWGRSYGYTF. The DNA of the CDR3 is TGCGCCAGCAGCTTGGAGTGGGGGCGAAGCTATGGCTACACCTTC. The complete variable domain, with remaining parts taken from reference TRBV5-1 and TRBJ1-2, reads KAGVTQTPRYLIKTRGQQVTLSCSPISGHRSVSWYQQTPGQGLQFLFEYFSETQRNKGNFPGRFSGRQFSNSRSEMNVSTLELGDSALYLCASSLEWGRSYGYTFGSGTRLTVV.

The rearrangement links TRBV1 to TRBJ1-2. TRBV1 is shown as a pseudogene. CDR3 length: 16 residues. Here the CDR3 reads CTSSRKGKVGNYGYTF. The CDR3, as DNA: TGCACCAGCAGCCGCAAAGGGAAGGTGGGAAACTATGGCTACACCTTC.

J is TRBJ2-2 and V is TRBV5-4; 8 bases agree with TRBD1. V was clipped by 4 bases and J by 5 bases; unmatched bases: 4. CDR3 length: 14 amino acids. The germline CDR1 and CDR2 sequences are SGHNT and YYREEE (reference sequence). The CDR3: CASSTRQGTGELFF. The CDR3 DNA reads as TGTGCCAGCAGCACCAGACAGGGGACCGGGGAGCTGTTTTTT.

The chain recombines TRBV6-1 with TRBJ1-5; no firm D call. Looked up from germline, CDR1 is MNHNS and CDR2 is SASEGT. Trimming took 3 bases from V and 7 from J, leaving 10 bases between them. The length of the CDR3 is 13 residues. The CDR3 spells CASSERIRQPQHF. CDR3 DNA sequence: TGTGCCAGCAGTGAGAGGATTAGGCAGCCCCAGCATTTT.

Here the CDR3 reads CASSGGGTATDQPQHF. In DNA form, the CDR3 reads TGTGCCAGCAGTGGGGGAGGGACAGCCACTGATCAGCCCCAGCATTTT. This chain links TRBV25-1 with TRBJ1-5, with 7 bases that match TRBD1. This CDR3 has 16 residues. Germline-derived CDR1 and CDR2 are MGHDK and SYGVNS. J gave up 5 bases and V 4 bases, and 11 bases lay outside the gene matches.

This clone was recorded a few times. This chain joins TRBV30 and TRBJ1-2, with D uncertain. The CDR3 has 18 amino acids. Germline CDR1 GTSNPN, CDR2 SVGIG (reference sequence). Trimming shortened V by 0 bases and J by 1 base, and 21 bases separated the two germline ends. The CDR3 loop is CAWSVEGLGISFNYGYTF. CDR3 DNA: TGTGCCTGGAGTGTAGAAGGGTTGGGCATATCATTTAACTATGGCTACACCTTC.

The V and J genes are TRBV13 and TRBJ2-2; D uncertain. The CDR3 runs 14 residues. Trimming cost V 1 base and J 4 bases, with 7 bases left between them. Per the germline V gene, CDR1 is PRHDT and CDR2 is FYEKMQ (reference sequence). In DNA form, the CDR3 reads TGTGCCAGCAGCTTAGATATGGTCACCGGGGAGCTGTTTTTT. It yields the protein CASSLDMVTGELFF.

This sequence joins TRBV9 and TRBJ2-1; D is uncertain. In germline, CDR1 is SGDLS, CDR2 YYNGEE. V shed 4 bases and J shed 8 bases, with 13 bases lying between them. This CDR3 contains 13 residues. The CDR3 is CASSSWSSDEQFF. The CDR3 nucleotides are TGTGCCAGCAGCTCCTGGAGCTCGGATGAGCAGTTCTTC.

The rearrangement uses TRBV5-6 and TRBJ2-1; 10 nucleotides match TRBD2. V lost 3 bases to trimming and J lost 5 bases; unmatched junction nucleotides: 11. The CDR3 is 17 residues long. CDR1 and CDR2 from the germline V gene are SGHDT and YYEEEE. CDR3 loop: CASSYLWRLAGDNEQFF. The CDR3 DNA is TGTGCCAGCAGCTATCTCTGGAGGCTAGCGGGAGACAATGAGCAGTTCTTC. Variable domain in full (rest from reference TRBV5-6 and TRBJ2-1): DAGVTQSPTHLIKTRGQQVTLRCSPKSGHDTVSWYQQALGQGPQFIFQYYEEEERQRGNFPDRFSGHQFPNYSSELNVNALLLGDSALYLCASSYLWRLAGDNEQFFGPGTRLTVL.

Worth noting for this clone: This specimen includes other DNA sequences encoding the same CDR3. CDR3 in DNA: TGTGCCAGCAGCCAAGGGGGTAGCGGGAGCTCCTACAATGAGCAGTTCTTC. Translation gives CASSQGGSGSSYNEQFF. The chain is built from TRBV4-2 and TRBJ2-1, with 9 bases that match TRBD2. The V gene end was trimmed by 1 base and the J gene end by 0 bases; junction bases not matched to a gene: 4. Per the germline V gene, CDR1 is LGHNA and CDR2 is YNFKEQ. The CDR3 length is 17 residues.

The chain recombines TRBV7-2 with TRBJ2-7; 10 nucleotides line up with TRBD1. The trim removed 5 bases at V and 0 bases at J, leaving 1 base unmatched. CDR1 and CDR2 from the germline V gene are SGHTA and FQGNSA. The CDR3 is made up of 14 amino acids. CDR3 coding DNA: TGTGCCAGCAGCGGGGACAGGGGCTCCTACGAGCAGTACTTC. This translates into CASSGDRGSYEQYF. The entire variable domain, with the rest obtained from reference TRBV7-2 and TRBJ2-7, is as follows: GAGVSQSPSNKVTEKGKDVELRCDPISGHTALYWYRQSLGQGLEFLIYFQGNSAPDKSGLPSDRFSAERTGGSVSTLTIQRTQQEDSAVYLCASSGDRGSYEQYFGPGTRLTVT.

V usage is TRBV5-4 and J usage is TRBJ2-5, with 8 bases matching TRBD2. There are 14 residues in the CDR3. Trimming removed 1 base from V and 2 bases from J; junction bases left unmatched: 1. Germline lookup yields CDR1 SGHNT and CDR2 YYREEE (reference sequence). CDR3 DNA sequence: TGTGCCAGCAGCTTGACGGGGGGGCAAGAGACCCAGTACTTC. Protein sequence: CASSLTGGQETQYF.

V and J are TRBV7-2 and TRBJ1-1; D perhaps matches TRBD1 (5 bases). Looked up from germline, CDR1 is SGHTA and CDR2 is FQGNSA. The CDR3 contains 13 residues. The V end was cut by 6 bases, the J end by 0 bases, with 8 bases between. CDR3 in amino acids: CASRSQVNTEAFF. DNA for the CDR3: TGTGCCAGCAGGTCACAGGTGAACACTGAAGCTTTCTTT.

The V gene is TRBV10-1, the J gene TRBJ2-1; D may be TRBD1 (5 bases). The germline gives CDR1 WNHNN, CDR2 SYGVQD (reference sequence). The CDR3 loop spans 12 amino acids. V was cut by 4 bases and J by 9 bases, with 10 bases left in between. DNA of the CDR3: TGCGCCAGCAGTGCCCAGGGCGGTGAGCAGTTCTTC. Protein product: CASSAQGGEQFF.

This clone was picked up one time. This chain connects TRBV11-2 to TRBJ1-5; the match to TRBD1 covers 8 bases. The CDR3 spans 17 residues. Germline V CDR1 and CDR2: SGHAT, FQNNGV. The trim removed 3 bases at V and 5 bases at J, leaving 12 bases unmatched. The DNA of the CDR3 is TGTGCCAGCAGCTTTAGTTCTGGACAGGGAACTCATCAGCCCCAGCATTTT. Protein: CASSFSSGQGTHQPQHF. The entire variable domain, with the rest obtained from reference TRBV11-2 and TRBJ1-5, is as follows: EAGVAQSPRYKIIEKRQSVAFWCNPISGHATLYWYQQILGQGPKLLIQFQNNGVVDDSQLPKDRFSAERLKGVDSTLKIQPAKLEDSAVYLCASSFSSGQGTHQPQHFGDGTRLSIL.

The rearrangement uses TRBV6-1 and TRBJ2-1; TRBD2 matches 7 bases. Trimming removed 7 bases from V and 10 bases from J; junction bases left unmatched: 13. The V gene's germline CDR1 is MNHNS and CDR2 SASEGT. This CDR3 has 14 residues. For the CDR3, the DNA is TGTGCCAGCACGCCCGGGGGGTCCTCTTCGGAGCAGTTCTTC. It is translated as CASTPGGSSSEQFF.

As regards this clone: Other nucleotide sequences in the sample specify the same CDR3. The CDR3 coding sequence is TGTGCCTCCGGGACCCCTTCCTACGAGCAGTACTTC. Its translation: CASGTPSYEQYF. The chain couples TRBV7-2 to TRBJ2-7; the D gene could be TRBD1 or TRBD2 (5 bases each). This CDR3 has 12 amino acids. V lost 11 bases and J 1 base, leaving 12 bases between the germline ends. Germline loops: CDR1 SGHTA, CDR2 FQGNSA.

Of note for this clone: Other DNA sequences within the sample encode an identical CDR3. The V gene is TRBV7-9, the J gene TRBJ1-1; D unresolved. The germline V gene has CDR1 SEHNR and CDR2 FQNEAQ (reference sequence). Trimming left V 1 base short and J 1 base short, with 7 bases between. CDR3 length: 14 amino acids. The CDR3 DNA sequence: TGTGCCAGCAGCTTAGGAGACAAGAACACTGAAGCTTTCTTT. This gives the protein CASSLGDKNTEAFF.

The chain links TRBV2 to TRBJ2-1, with TRBD2 matching 11 bases. The ends lost 7 bases at V and 3 bases at J; junction bases unmatched: 5. Germline V CDR1 and CDR2: SNHLY, FYNNEI. This CDR3 has 15 amino acids. The CDR3 reads CASTGGLADYNEQFF. DNA for the CDR3: TGTGCCAGCACGGGGGGACTAGCGGACTACAATGAGCAGTTCTTC.

The chain links TRBV6-6 to TRBJ2-3, with D uncertain. This CDR3 region has 12 residues. Trimming removed 6 bases from V and 4 bases from J, with 8 bases in between. Per the germline V gene, CDR1 is MNHNY and CDR2 is SVGAGI (reference sequence). The CDR3 bases are TGTGCCAGCAGGACAAGCGCAGATACGCAGTATTTT. Its translation: CASRTSADTQYF.

This chain uses TRBV19 with TRBJ1-1; D not resolved. Germline values: CDR1 LNHDA, CDR2 SQIVND (reference sequence). Deletions cut 6 bases from V and 1 base from J, with 9 bases between. The CDR3 covers 13 residues. The CDR3 sequence is CASRRAENTEAFF. CDR3 nucleotides: TGTGCCAGTAGGAGGGCAGAGAACACTGAAGCTTTCTTT.